Each of the 30 T cell receptor beta chains below was sequenced from the same sample in a study of T cell changes during pregnancy in multiple sclerosis. Generated by immunoSEQ multiplex PCR, the TCRdb table keeps only in-frame clones and is missing some. The table records 85,000 to 100,000 clones, about 92% of them present only once. Sequenced here: peripheral blood, sampled in the first trimester of pregnancy. These receptors came from a female donor with multiple sclerosis, enrolled in a pregnancy study.

The chain employs TRBV13 and TRBJ1-5; D not resolved. Per germline, CDR1 PRHDT and CDR2 FYEKMQ (reference sequence). The CDR3 length is 15 residues. V shed 4 bases and J shed 2 bases, with 12 bases lying between them. The CDR3 DNA reads TGTGCCAGCAGCTCGGAGAGGAGGCGCAATCAGCCCCAGCATTTT. This codes for CASSSERRRNQPQHF. The full variable domain, in which reference TRBV13 and TRBJ1-5 provide the parts outside the CDR3, is AAGVIQSPRHLIKEKRETATLKCYPIPRHDTVYWYQQGPGQDPQFLISFYEKMQSDKGSIPDRFSAQQFSDYHSELNMSSLELGDSALYFCASSSERRRNQPQHFGDGTRLSIL.

CDR3 sequence (DNA): TGTGCCAGCACCGGGTCCCGGGAGCTGTTTTTT. It is translated as CASTGSRELFF. The rearrangement uses TRBV2 and TRBJ2-2; D ambiguous. Looked up from germline, CDR1 is SNHLY and CDR2 is FYNNEI. This CDR3 is built from 11 residues. Trimming left V 7 bases short and J 9 bases short, with 9 bases between.

This sequence joins TRBV5-1 and TRBJ2-3, with TRBD1 identical over 11 bases. The V gene's germline CDR1 is SGHRS and CDR2 YFSETQ. The CDR3 is 11 amino acids. The ends lost 4 bases at V and 12 bases at J; junction bases unmatched: 1. CDR3 loop: CASSGQGAQYF. CDR3 bases: TGCGCCAGCAGCGGACAGGGGGCACAGTATTTT. The full variable domain, with the rest looked up from reference TRBV5-1 and TRBJ2-3, is KAGVTQTPRYLIKTRGQQVTLSCSPISGHRSVSWYQQTPGQGLQFLFEYFSETQRNKGNFPGRFSGRQFSNSRSEMNVSTLELGDSALYLCASSGQGAQYFGPGTRLTVL.

The V gene is TRBV6-5, the J gene TRBJ2-2, with D perhaps TRBD1 (7 bases). With 4 bases removed from V and 4 bases from J, the gap between germline ends came to 13 bases. This CDR3 is 15 amino acids long. Germline assignment: CDR1 MNHEY and CDR2 SVGAGI. The chain's CDR3 is CASSSRQGLTGELFF. The CDR3 DNA reads as TGTGCCAGCAGTTCTCGACAGGGACTCACCGGGGAGCTGTTTTTT.

The chain is built from TRBV5-1 and TRBJ2-2, with D possibly being TRBD1 (5 bases). The V gene's germline CDR1 is SGHRS and CDR2 YFSETQ. The CDR3 sequence is 15 residues long. Trimming shortened V by 3 bases and J by 0 bases, and 9 bases separated the two germline ends. This CDR3 reads CASSWRTSNTGELFF. CDR3 DNA sequence: TGCGCCAGCAGCTGGCGGACATCGAACACCGGGGAGCTGTTTTTT.

CDR3 DNA: TGTGCCAGCAGTATCGACAGGGGGACCTACGAGCAGTACTTC. As protein: CASSIDRGTYEQYF. This chain uses TRBV9 with TRBJ2-7; 9 bases line up with TRBD1. The trim removed 5 bases at V and 2 bases at J, leaving 5 bases unmatched. CDR3 size: 14 residues. Germline V CDR1 and CDR2: SGDLS, YYNGEE.

CDR3 coding DNA: TGCGCCAGCAGCACCGACAGGGACGAATACAATGAGCAGTTCTTC. It yields the protein CASSTDRDEYNEQFF. The chain uses TRBV5-1 and TRBJ2-1, with 7 bases identical to TRBD1. Germline values: CDR1 SGHRS, CDR2 YFSETQ. V lost 4 bases and J lost 4; bases outside the gene matches: 8. The CDR3 has 15 residues.

The chain employs TRBV28 and TRBJ2-2; 7 bases match TRBD2. Losses at the gene ends were 6 bases for V and 6 bases for J; bases not matched to a gene: 7. The CDR3 extends over 14 amino acids. Germline CDR1 is MDHEN and CDR2 is SYDVKM. This chain's CDR3 is CASSRGLEAGELFF. DNA for the CDR3: TGTGCCAGCAGCCGCGGACTAGAAGCCGGGGAGCTGTTTTTT.

V gene TRBV7-9 combines with J gene TRBJ2-2; D not certain. The CDR3 covers 16 residues. V was cut by 1 base and J by 6 bases, with 15 bases left in between. CDR1 SEHNR and CDR2 FQNEAQ come from the germline V gene (reference sequence). The CDR3 sequence: CASSLERGSKAGELFF. As DNA, the CDR3 is TGTGCCAGCAGCTTAGAAAGAGGCTCCAAGGCCGGGGAGCTGTTTTTT. The complete variable domain, with remaining parts taken from reference TRBV7-9 and TRBJ2-2, reads DTGVSQNPRHKITKRGQNVTFRCDPISEHNRLYWYRQTLGQGPEFLTYFQNEAQLEKSRLLSDRFSAERPKGSFSTLEIQRTEQGDSAMYLCASSLERGSKAGELFFGEGSRLTVL.

This chain joins TRBV6-1 and TRBJ2-5; the D gene is possibly TRBD1 (6 bases). This CDR3 is built from 15 residues. The germline CDR1 and CDR2 sequences are MNHNS and SASEGT. Trimming shortened V by 6 bases and J by 0 bases, and 14 bases separated the two germline ends. The CDR3 loop is CASSSVGTYQETQYF. The CDR3 nucleotides are TGTGCCAGCAGCAGCGTCGGGACATACCAAGAGACCCAGTACTTC.

The rearrangement uses TRBV15 and TRBJ1-1; 7 bases agree with TRBD1. Per the germline V gene, CDR1 is LNHNV and CDR2 is YYDKDF (reference sequence). J lost 5 bases, V lost 3 bases, and 3 bases had no gene match. The CDR3 loop spans 13 amino acids. CDR3 protein: CATSSQTGTEAFF. Written as DNA, the CDR3 is TGTGCCACCAGCAGCCAGACAGGGACTGAAGCTTTCTTT. Drawing the rest from reference TRBV15 and TRBJ1-1, the complete variable domain is DAMVIQNPRYQVTQFGKPVTLSCSQTLNHNVMYWYQQKSSQAPKLLFHYYDKDFNNEADTPDNFQSRRPNTSFCFLDIRSPGLGDTAMYLCATSSQTGTEAFFGQGTRLTVV.

This clone was detected only once. The V gene is TRBV5-6, the J gene TRBJ2-6; 14 bases line up with TRBD2. Germline-derived CDR1 and CDR2 are SGHDT and YYEEEE. CDR3 size: 19 residues. Unmatched junction bases numbered 10, after V lost 5 bases and J lost 3 bases. Here the CDR3 reads CASSRYGTSGSGGANVLTF. Here the CDR3 DNA reads TGTGCCAGCAGTAGATACGGGACTAGCGGGAGCGGTGGGGCCAACGTCCTGACTTTC.

This clone was detected once. CDR3 DNA: TGTGCCAGCAGTTCTAGGGGCCCCGAGACCCAGTACTTC. Amino acid sequence: CASSSRGPETQYF. V usage is TRBV28 and J usage is TRBJ2-5; perhaps TRBD1 as D (5 bases). V was pared by 4 bases and J by 5 bases, with 11 bases between. This CDR3 region has 13 residues. Per the germline V gene, CDR1 is MDHEN and CDR2 is SYDVKM.

The CDR3 region has the DNA TGTGCCTGGAGTCCGACAGGGTGGGGCTACACCTTC. Protein sequence: CAWSPTGWGYTF. The rearrangement joins TRBV30 to TRBJ1-2; 7 bases line up with TRBD1. Germline V gene data show CDR1 as GTSNPN and CDR2 as SVGIG (reference sequence). The CDR3 spans 12 residues. V was pared by 2 bases and J by 8 bases, with 5 bases of the junction left unmatched.

The chain joins TRBV5-4 to TRBJ2-1; 14 nucleotides line up with TRBD2. The trim removed 2 bases at V and 10 bases at J, leaving 14 bases unmatched. The CDR3 has 18 amino acids. CDR1 is SGHNT and CDR2 is YYREEE in the germline V gene (reference sequence). For the CDR3, the DNA is TGTGCCAGCAGCTTACTGATTGGACTAGCGGGAGGAAGTGGGGAGCAGTTCTTC. Its protein product is CASSLLIGLAGGSGEQFF.

The chain is built from TRBV19 and TRBJ1-5; 10 bases line up with TRBD1. V trimming: 4 bases; J trimming: 8 bases; junction bases outside the gene matches: 5. The length of the CDR3 is 14 residues. The germline V gene has CDR1 LNHDA and CDR2 SQIVND (reference sequence). The CDR3 sequence is CASSNDRGPEPQHF. For the CDR3, the DNA is TGTGCCAGTAGTAACGACAGGGGGCCGGAGCCCCAGCATTTT.

The chain employs TRBV27 and TRBJ2-2, with a weak D call TRBD1 (6 bases). V was shortened by 2 bases and J by 6 bases, with 13 bases between the two germline ends. This CDR3 contains 15 residues. In germline, CDR1 is MNHEY, CDR2 SMNVEV (reference sequence). In nucleotides, the CDR3 is TGTGCCAGCAGTTTAATCCCCGGGACATCCGGGGAGCTGTTTTTT. This encodes CASSLIPGTSGELFF.

To note about this clone: The junction and the germline gene differ at one end; a read error may be behind it. The chain couples TRBV27 to TRBJ2-5; 8 bases align to TRBD2. CDR1 and CDR2 (germline): MNHEY, SMNVEV (reference sequence). This CDR3 contains 14 residues. In DNA, the CDR3 is TGTGCTAGCAGAAAGGGGCTAGCGGGAGAGACCCAGTACTTC. Encoded protein: CASRKGLAGETQYF.

Notes on this clone: The identical CDR3 is also encoded by other nucleotide sequences in the sample. The rearrangement joins TRBV30 to TRBJ2-2; no clear D. This CDR3 region has 11 residues. V was pared by 2 bases and J by 6 bases, with 4 bases between. Germline loops: CDR1 GTSNPN, CDR2 SVGIG (reference sequence). CDR3: CAWSLPGELFF. The CDR3 DNA reads as TGTGCCTGGAGTCTCCCCGGGGAGCTGTTTTTT.

The chain employs TRBV27 and TRBJ2-2; 8 nucleotides match TRBD2. The V gene's germline CDR1 is MNHEY and CDR2 SMNVEV (reference sequence). This CDR3 is built from 14 residues. Trimming cost V 6 bases and J 7 bases; bases outside gene matches: 7. The CDR3 DNA reads TGTGCCAGCAGGGGGCTAGCGGGTAGCGGGGAGCTGTTTTTT. This codes for CASRGLAGSGELFF.

The chain couples TRBV10-2 to TRBJ2-1; 10 nucleotides align to TRBD2. Looked up from germline, CDR1 is WSHSY and CDR2 is SAAADI. The V segment lost 10 bases and the J segment 6 bases; nucleotides outside the gene matches: 9. The CDR3 is 14 amino acids. The CDR3 nucleotides read TGCGCCACGACTCTAGCGGGAGTCGGCAATGAGCAGTTCTTC. This gives the protein CATTLAGVGNEQFF.

J is TRBJ2-1 and V is TRBV7-9; tentatively, D is TRBD2 (6 bases). V was clipped by 3 bases and J by 4 bases, with 16 bases between them. The V gene's germline CDR1 is SEHNR and CDR2 FQNEAQ (reference sequence). This CDR3 has 16 amino acids. CDR3 protein: CASSFSGGPLYNEQFF. The CDR3 DNA follows: TGTGCCAGCAGCTTCTCCGGGGGACCTCTTTACAATGAGCAGTTCTTC.

The V and J genes are TRBV12-5 and TRBJ1-3, with a tentative D call TRBD1 (6 bases). The CDR3 covers 15 residues. Per the germline V gene, CDR1 is LGHNT and CDR2 is FRNRAP. Trimming cost V 6 bases and J 0 bases, with 12 bases left between them. CDR3 bases: TGTGCTAGTGGGTTACAGGGATTCTCTGGAAACACCATATATTTT. Its translation is CASGLQGFSGNTIYF.

The genes are TRBV9 and TRBJ1-1; no definite D call. V was cut by 0 bases and J by 1 base, with 7 bases left in between. The CDR3 loop spans 14 amino acids. Germline V CDR1 and CDR2: SGDLS, YYNGEE. The CDR3 DNA is TGTGCCAGCAGCGTAGCTATAGCGAACACTGAAGCTTTCTTT. It codes for CASSVAIANTEAFF.

The chain joins TRBV5-8 to TRBJ1-3, with D unresolved. The V and J ends lost 4 bases and 2 bases respectively, with 16 bases between them. The CDR3 extends over 16 amino acids. Per the germline V gene, CDR1 is SGHTS and CDR2 is YDEGEE. The CDR3 DNA reads as TGTGCCAGCAGCCCCCTTTTGGGAGCCACTGGAAACACCATATATTTT. It is translated as CASSPLLGATGNTIYF. Combining the CDR3 with reference TRBV5-8 and TRBJ1-3 gives the whole variable domain EAGVTQSPTHLIKTRGQQATLRCSPISGHTSVYWYQQALGLGLQFLLWYDEGEERNRGNFPPRFSGRQFPNYSSELNVNALELEDSALYLCASSPLLGATGNTIYFGEGSWLTVV.

The V gene is TRBV19, the J gene TRBJ1-1; D not certain. V dropped 2 bases and J dropped 0 bases, with 7 bases sitting between them. Germline values: CDR1 LNHDA, CDR2 SQIVND (reference sequence). The CDR3 has 14 amino acids. CDR3 nucleotide sequence: TGTGCCAGTAGTATATCACAGATGAACACTGAAGCTTTCTTT. Amino acid sequence: CASSISQMNTEAFF.

The chain is built from TRBV18 and TRBJ1-4; 9 positions agree with TRBD1. Germline V gene sequence: CDR1 KGHSH, CDR2 LQKENI. The CDR3 totals 14 residues. V shed 5 bases, J shed 8 bases, and the junction held 6 bases outside the gene matches. CDR3 region: CASSAGTGSEKLFF. DNA of the CDR3: TGTGCCAGCTCAGCCGGGACAGGGAGCGAAAAACTGTTTTTT.

The CDR3 is CASSETGGLAKNIQYF. In nucleotides, the CDR3 is TGCGCCAGCAGCGAAACAGGGGGTCTTGCCAAAAACATTCAGTACTTC. The chain uses TRBV5-1 and TRBJ2-4; the match to TRBD1 covers 8 bases. The junction had 7 bases not matched to a gene; V was cut back by 4 bases and J by 1 base. The germline V gene has CDR1 SGHRS and CDR2 YFSETQ. CDR3 length equals 16 residues.

The rearrangement joins TRBV30 to TRBJ1-5; possibly TRBD1 for D (5 bases). Trimming pared 7 bases from V and 0 bases from J, leaving 16 bases between. Germline V gene sequence: CDR1 GTSNPN, CDR2 SVGIG (reference sequence). CDR3 length: 15 residues. CDR3: CAFSEQAISNQPQHF. CDR3 DNA: TGTGCCTTTTCAGAACAGGCGATTAGCAATCAGCCCCAGCATTTT.

This chain connects TRBV27 to TRBJ2-5; 12 bases are a match to TRBD2. The CDR3 consists of 16 residues. In germline, CDR1 is MNHEY, CDR2 SMNVEV (reference sequence). Trimming removed 5 bases from V and 4 bases from J; junction bases left unmatched: 8. CDR3 sequence: CASSPRLAGVLETQYF. The CDR3 DNA reads TGTGCCAGCAGTCCCAGACTAGCGGGAGTGTTAGAGACCCAGTACTTC.